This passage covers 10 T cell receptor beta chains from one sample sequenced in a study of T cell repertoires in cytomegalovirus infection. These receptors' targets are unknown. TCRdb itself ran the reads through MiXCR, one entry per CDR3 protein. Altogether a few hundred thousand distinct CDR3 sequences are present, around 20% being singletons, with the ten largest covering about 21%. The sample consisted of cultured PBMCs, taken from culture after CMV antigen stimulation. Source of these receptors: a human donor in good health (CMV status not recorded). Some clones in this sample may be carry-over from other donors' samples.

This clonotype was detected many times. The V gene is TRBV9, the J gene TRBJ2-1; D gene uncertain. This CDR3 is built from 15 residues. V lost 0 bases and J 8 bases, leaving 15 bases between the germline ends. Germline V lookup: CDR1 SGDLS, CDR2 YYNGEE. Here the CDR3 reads CASSVVGDSRDEQFF. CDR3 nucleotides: TGTGCCAGCAGCGTAGTTGGGGATAGTCGCGATGAGCAGTTCTTC.

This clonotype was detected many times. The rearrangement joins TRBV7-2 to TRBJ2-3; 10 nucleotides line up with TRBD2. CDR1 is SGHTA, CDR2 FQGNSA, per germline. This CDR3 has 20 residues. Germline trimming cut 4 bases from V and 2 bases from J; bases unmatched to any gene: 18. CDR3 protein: CASSSPGTSDSRPATDTQYF. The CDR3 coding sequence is TGTGCCAGCAGCTCCCCCGGGACTAGCGACTCCCGCCCTGCCACAGATACGCAGTATTTT.

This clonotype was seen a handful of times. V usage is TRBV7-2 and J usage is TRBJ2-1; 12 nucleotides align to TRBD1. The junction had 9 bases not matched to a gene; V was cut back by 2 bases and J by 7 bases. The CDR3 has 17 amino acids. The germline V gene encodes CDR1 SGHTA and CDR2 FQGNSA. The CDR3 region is CASSLSSGQGARNEQFF. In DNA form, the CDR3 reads TGTGCCAGCAGCTTATCCTCGGGACAGGGGGCGCGGAATGAGCAGTTCTTC.

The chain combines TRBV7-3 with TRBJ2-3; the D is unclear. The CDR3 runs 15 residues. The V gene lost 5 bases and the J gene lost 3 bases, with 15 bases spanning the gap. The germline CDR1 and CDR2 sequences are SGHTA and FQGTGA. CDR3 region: CASSSVPISTDTQYF. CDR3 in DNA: TGTGCCAGCAGCAGCGTCCCCATATCTACAGATACGCAGTATTTT.

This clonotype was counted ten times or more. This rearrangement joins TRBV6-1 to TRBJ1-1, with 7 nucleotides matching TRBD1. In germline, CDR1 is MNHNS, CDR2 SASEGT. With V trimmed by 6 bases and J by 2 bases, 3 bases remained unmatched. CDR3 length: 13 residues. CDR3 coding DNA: TGTGCCAGCAGGGGACAGCCCAACACTGAAGCTTTCTTT. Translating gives CASRGQPNTEAFF.

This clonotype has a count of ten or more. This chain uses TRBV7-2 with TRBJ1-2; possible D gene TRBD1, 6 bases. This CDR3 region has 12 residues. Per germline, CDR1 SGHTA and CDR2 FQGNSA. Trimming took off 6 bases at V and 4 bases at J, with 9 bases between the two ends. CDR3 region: CASRKGGYGYTF. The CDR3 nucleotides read TGTGCCAGCAGAAAGGGGGGCTATGGCTACACCTTC.

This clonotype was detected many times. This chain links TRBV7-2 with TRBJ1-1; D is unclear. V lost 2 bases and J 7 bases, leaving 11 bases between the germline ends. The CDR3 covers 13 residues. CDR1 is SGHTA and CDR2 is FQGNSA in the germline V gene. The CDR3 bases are TGTGCCAGCAGCTTAAAACTGAACGGTGAAGCTTTCTTT. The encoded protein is CASSLKLNGEAFF.

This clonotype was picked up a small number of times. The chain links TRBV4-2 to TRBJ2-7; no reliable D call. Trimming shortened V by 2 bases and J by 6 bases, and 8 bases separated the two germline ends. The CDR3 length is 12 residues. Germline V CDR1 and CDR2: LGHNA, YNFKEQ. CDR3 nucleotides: TGTGCCAGCAGCCAATCTGAAGGCGAGCAGTACTTC. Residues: CASSQSEGEQYF.

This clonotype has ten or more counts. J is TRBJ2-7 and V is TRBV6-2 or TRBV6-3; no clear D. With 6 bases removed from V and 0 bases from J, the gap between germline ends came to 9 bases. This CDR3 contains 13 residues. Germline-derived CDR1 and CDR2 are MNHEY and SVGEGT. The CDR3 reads CASSDLLSYEQYF. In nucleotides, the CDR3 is TGTGCCAGCAGCGACCTACTCTCCTACGAGCAGTACTTC.

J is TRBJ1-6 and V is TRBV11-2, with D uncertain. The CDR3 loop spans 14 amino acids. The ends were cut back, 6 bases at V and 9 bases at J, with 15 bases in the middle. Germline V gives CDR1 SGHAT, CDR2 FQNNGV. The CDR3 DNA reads TGTGCCAGCAGGCGCCCCATTCTGGGTTCACCCCTCCACTTT. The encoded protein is CASRRPILGSPLHF.